This TCR beta chain originates from a study of CD8 T cells in Susac syndrome. Germline loops: CDR1 PRHDT, CDR2 FYEKMQ (reference sequence). The CDR3 consists of 22 residues. Trimming removed 1 base from V and 2 bases from J, with 30 bases in between. RNA in amounts of about 0.5 to 1 ug was reverse transcribed with random hexamers. A multiplex approach, immunoSEQ multiplex PCR, amplified TCR beta CDR3 across 54 Vbeta and 13 Jbeta. TCRdb re-called the immunoSEQ multiplex PCR reads through MiXCR, storing one row per CDR3 protein. Of some 300,000 distinct CDR3 sequences listed, roughly 85% are singletons.

The specimen sequenced was CD8+ T cells from PBMCs. This chain links TRBV13 with TRBJ2-1, with D possibly called TRBD1 or TRBD2 (5 bases each). The TCR originated in a human donor with multiple sclerosis. In nucleotides, the CDR3 is TGTGCCAGCAGCTTAGAAGGTGGGACGGGGCGAGATTTCCTCGAGCCCTACAATGAGCAGTTCTTC. Protein product: CASSLEGGTGRDFLEPYNEQFF. Combining the CDR3 with reference TRBV13 and TRBJ2-1 gives the whole variable domain AAGVIQSPRHLIKEKRETATLKCYPIPRHDTVYWYQQGPGQDPQFLISFYEKMQSDKGSIPDRFSAQQFSDYHSELNMSSLELGDSALYFCASSLEGGTGRDFLEPYNEQFFGPGTRLTVL.